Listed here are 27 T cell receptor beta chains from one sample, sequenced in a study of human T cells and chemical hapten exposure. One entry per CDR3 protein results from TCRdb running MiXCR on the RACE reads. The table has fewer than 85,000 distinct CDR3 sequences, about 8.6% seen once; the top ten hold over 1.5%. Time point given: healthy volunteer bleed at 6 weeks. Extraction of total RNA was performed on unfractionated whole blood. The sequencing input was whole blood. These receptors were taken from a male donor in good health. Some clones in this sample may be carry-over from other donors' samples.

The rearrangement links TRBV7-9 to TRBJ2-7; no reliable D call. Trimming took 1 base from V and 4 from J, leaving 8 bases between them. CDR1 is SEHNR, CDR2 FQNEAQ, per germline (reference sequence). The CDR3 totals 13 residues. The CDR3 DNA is TGTGCCAGCAGCTTAGAACACCTTTACGAGCAGTACTTC. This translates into CASSLEHLYEQYF.

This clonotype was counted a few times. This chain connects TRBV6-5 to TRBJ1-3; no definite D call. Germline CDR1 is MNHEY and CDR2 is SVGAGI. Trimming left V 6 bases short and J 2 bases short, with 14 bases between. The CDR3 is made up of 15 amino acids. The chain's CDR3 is CASSPGLPPGNTIYF. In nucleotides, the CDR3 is TGTGCCAGCAGCCCCGGACTCCCCCCTGGAAACACCATATATTTT.

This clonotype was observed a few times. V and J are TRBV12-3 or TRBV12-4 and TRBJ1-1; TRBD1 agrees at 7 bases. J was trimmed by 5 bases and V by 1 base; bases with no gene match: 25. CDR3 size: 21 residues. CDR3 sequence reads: CASSLEGGESGGWNLGTEAFF. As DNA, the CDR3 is TGTGCCAGCAGTTTAGAGGGGGGGGAATCAGGGGGATGGAATCTGGGGACTGAAGCTTTCTTT.

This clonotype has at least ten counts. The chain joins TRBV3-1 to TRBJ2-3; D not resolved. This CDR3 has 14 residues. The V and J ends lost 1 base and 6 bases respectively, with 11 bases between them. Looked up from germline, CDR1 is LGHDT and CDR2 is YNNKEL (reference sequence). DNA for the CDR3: TGTGCCAGCAGCCAAGGCGTCCTGAGGGATACGCAGTATTTT. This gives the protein CASSQGVLRDTQYF.

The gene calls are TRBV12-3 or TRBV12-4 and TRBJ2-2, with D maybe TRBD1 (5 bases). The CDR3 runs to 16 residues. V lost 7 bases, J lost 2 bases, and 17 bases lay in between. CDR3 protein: CASKDSFRANTGELFF. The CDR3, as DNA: TGTGCCAGCAAAGACTCTTTCAGGGCTAACACCGGGGAGCTGTTTTTT.

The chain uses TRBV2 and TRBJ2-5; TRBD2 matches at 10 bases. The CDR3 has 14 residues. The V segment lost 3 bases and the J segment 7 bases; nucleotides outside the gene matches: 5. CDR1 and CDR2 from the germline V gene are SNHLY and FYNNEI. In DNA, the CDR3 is TGTGCCAGCAGTGAGGGACTAGCGTCCGGGACCCAGTACTTC. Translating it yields CASSEGLASGTQYF.

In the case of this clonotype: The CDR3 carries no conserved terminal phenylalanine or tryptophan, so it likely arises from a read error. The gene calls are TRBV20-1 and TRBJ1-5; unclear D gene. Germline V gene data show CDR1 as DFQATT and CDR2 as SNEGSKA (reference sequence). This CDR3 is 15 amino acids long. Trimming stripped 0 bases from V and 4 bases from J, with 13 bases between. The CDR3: CSARDPAEPNQPQHS. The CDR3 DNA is TGCAGTGCTAGAGACCCCGCGGAGCCTAATCAGCCCCAGCATTCT.

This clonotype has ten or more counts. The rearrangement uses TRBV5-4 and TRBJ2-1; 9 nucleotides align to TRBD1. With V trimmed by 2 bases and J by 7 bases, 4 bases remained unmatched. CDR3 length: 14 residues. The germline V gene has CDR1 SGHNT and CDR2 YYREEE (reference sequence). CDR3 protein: CASSLQGAGNEQFF. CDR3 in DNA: TGTGCCAGCAGCTTACAGGGGGCAGGGAATGAGCAGTTCTTC.

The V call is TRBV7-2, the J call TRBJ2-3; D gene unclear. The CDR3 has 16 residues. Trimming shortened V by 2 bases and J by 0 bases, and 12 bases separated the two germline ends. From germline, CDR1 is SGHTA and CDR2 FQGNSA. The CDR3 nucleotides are TGTGCCAGCAGCTTAAATTTCGCTACTAGCACAGATACGCAGTATTTT. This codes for CASSLNFATSTDTQYF.

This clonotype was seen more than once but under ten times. The CDR3 region has the DNA TGTGCCAGCAGGACAGATTCTATTGTAAATGAGCAGTTCTTC. It yields the protein CASRTDSIVNEQFF. The rearrangement links TRBV6-2 or TRBV6-3 to TRBJ2-1, with TRBD1 as a possible D gene (5 bases). In germline, CDR1 is MNHEY, CDR2 SVGEGT. This CDR3 has 14 residues. V was pared by 6 bases and J by 7 bases, with 16 bases between.

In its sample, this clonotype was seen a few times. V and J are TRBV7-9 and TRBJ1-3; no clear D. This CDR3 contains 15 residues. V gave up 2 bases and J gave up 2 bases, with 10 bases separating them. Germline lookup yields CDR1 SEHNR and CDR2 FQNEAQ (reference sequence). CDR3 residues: CASSLSETAGNTIYF. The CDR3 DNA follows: TGTGCCAGCAGCTTATCCGAGACCGCTGGAAACACCATATATTTT.

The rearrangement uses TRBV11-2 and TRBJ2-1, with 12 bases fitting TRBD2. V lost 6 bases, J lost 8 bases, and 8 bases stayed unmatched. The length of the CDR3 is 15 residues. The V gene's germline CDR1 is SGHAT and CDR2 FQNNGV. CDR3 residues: CASSRKTSGSDEQFF. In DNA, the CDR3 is TGTGCCAGCAGTCGGAAGACTAGCGGGAGTGATGAGCAGTTCTTC.

DNA for the CDR3: TGTGCCAGCAGCTCTTTTGCCCCGGGTGAAAAACTGTTTTTT. This encodes CASSSFAPGEKLFF. V gene TRBV6-5 combines with J gene TRBJ1-4, with D unclear. Per germline, CDR1 MNHEY and CDR2 SVGAGI. The length of the CDR3 is 14 residues. Trimming pared 6 bases from V and 7 bases from J, leaving 15 bases between.

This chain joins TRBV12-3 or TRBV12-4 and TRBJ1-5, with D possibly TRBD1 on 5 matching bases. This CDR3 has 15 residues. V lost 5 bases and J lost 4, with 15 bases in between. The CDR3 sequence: CASSPLGTSNQPQHF. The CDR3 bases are TGTGCCAGCAGTCCCCTCGGGACTTCAAATCAGCCCCAGCATTTT.

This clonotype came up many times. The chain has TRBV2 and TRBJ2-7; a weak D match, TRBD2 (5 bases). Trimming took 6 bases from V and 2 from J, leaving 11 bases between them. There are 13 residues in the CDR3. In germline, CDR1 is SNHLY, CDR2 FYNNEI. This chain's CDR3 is CASRSGSAYEQYF. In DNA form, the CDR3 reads TGTGCCAGCAGGTCGGGGTCCGCCTACGAGCAGTACTTC. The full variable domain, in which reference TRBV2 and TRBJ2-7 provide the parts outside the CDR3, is EPEVTQTPSHQVTQMGQEVILRCVPISNHLYFYWYRQILGQKVEFLVSFYNNEISEKSEIFDDQFSVERPDGSNFTLKIRSTKLEDSAMYFCASRSGSAYEQYFGPGTRLTVT.

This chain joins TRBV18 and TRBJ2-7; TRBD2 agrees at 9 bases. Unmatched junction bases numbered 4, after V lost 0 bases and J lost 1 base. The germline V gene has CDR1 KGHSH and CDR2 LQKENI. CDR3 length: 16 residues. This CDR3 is CASSPPASGGSYEQYF. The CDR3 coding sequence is TGTGCCAGCTCACCACCGGCCAGCGGGGGGTCCTACGAGCAGTACTTC.

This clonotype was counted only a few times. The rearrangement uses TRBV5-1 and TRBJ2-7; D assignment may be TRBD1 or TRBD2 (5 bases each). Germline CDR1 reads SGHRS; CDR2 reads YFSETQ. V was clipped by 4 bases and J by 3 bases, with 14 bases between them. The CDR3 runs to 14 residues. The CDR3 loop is CASSVRDADYEQYF. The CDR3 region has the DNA TGCGCCAGCAGCGTCCGGGACGCCGACTACGAGCAGTACTTC.

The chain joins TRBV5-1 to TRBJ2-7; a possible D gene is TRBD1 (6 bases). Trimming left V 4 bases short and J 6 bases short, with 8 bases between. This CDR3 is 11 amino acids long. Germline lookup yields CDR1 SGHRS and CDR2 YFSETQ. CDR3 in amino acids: CASSTGPEQYF. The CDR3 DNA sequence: TGCGCCAGCAGCACAGGGCCCGAGCAGTACTTC.

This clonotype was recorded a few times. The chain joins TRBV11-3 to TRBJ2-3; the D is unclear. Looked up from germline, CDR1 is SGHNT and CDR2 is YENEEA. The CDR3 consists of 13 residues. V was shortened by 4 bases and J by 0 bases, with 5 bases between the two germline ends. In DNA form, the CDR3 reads TGTGCCAGCAGCTGGGGTAGCACAGATACGCAGTATTTT. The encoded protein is CASSWGSTDTQYF. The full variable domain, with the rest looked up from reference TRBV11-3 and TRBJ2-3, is EAGVVQSPRYKIIEKKQPVAFWCNPISGHNTLYWYLQNLGQGPELLIRYENEEAVDDSQLPKDRFSAERLKGVDSTLKIQPAELGDSAVYLCASSWGSTDTQYFGPGTRLTVL.

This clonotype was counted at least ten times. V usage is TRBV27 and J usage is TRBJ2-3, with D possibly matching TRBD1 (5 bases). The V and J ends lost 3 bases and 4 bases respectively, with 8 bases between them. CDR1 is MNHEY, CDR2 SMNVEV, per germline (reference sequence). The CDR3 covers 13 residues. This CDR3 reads CASSLQGADTQYF. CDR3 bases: TGTGCCAGCAGTTTGCAGGGCGCAGATACGCAGTATTTT.

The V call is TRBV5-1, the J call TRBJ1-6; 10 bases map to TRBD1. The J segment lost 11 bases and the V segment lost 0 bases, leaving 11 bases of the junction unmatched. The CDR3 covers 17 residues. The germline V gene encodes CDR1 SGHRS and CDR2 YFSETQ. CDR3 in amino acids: CASSLVAQGQGRAPLHF. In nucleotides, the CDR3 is TGCGCCAGCAGCTTGGTGGCTCAGGGACAGGGGCGGGCACCCCTCCACTTT.

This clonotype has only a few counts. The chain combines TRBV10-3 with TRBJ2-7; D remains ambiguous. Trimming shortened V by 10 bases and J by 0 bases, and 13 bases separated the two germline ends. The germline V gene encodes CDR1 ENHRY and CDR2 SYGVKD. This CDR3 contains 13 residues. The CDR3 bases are TGTGCCACCGAGGACGGTAACTCCTACGAGCAGTACTTC. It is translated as CATEDGNSYEQYF.

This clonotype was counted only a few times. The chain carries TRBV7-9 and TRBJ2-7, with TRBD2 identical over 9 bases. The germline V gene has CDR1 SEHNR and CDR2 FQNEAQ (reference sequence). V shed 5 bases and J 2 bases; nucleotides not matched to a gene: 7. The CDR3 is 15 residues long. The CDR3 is CASSASGGRAYEQYF. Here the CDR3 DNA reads TGTGCCAGCAGCGCTTCTGGCGGGAGGGCCTACGAGCAGTACTTC.

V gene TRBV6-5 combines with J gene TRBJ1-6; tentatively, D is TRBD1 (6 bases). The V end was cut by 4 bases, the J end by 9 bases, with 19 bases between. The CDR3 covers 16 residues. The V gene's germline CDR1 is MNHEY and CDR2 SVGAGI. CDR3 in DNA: TGTGCCAGCAGTTCCGGACAGCGAAACCCTGCTTCACCCCTCCACTTT. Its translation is CASSSGQRNPASPLHF.

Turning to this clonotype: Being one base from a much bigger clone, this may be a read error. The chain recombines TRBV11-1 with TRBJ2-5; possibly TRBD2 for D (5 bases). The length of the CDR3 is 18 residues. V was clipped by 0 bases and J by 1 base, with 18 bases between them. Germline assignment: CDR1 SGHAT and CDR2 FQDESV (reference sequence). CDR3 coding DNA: TGTGCCAGCAGCTTAGCGCCGGTAGAGCGGCGGTGCCAAGAGACCCAGTACTTC. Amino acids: CASSLAPVERRCQETQYF.

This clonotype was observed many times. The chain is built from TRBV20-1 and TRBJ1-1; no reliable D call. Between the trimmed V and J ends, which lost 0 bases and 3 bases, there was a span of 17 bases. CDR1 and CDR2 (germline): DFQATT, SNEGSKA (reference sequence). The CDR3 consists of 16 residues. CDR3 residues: CSARDPRTGLDTEAFF. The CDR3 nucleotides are TGCAGTGCTAGAGACCCCAGGACCGGGTTGGACACTGAAGCTTTCTTT.

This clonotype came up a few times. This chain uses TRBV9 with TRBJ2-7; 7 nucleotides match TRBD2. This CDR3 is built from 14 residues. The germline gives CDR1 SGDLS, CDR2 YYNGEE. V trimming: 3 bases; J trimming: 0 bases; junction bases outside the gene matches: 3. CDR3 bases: TGTGCCAGCAGCGCCGGGACTATCTCCTACGAGCAGTACTTC. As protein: CASSAGTISYEQYF.